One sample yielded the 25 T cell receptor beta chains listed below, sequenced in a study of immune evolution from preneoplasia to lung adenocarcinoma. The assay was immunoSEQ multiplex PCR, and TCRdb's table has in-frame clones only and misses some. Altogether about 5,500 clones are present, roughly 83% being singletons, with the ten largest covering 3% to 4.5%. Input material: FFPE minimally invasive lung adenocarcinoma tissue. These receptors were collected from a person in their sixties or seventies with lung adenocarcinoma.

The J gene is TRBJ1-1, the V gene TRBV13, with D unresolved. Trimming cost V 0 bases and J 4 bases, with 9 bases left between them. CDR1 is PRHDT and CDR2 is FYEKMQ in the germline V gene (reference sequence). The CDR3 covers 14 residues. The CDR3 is CASSLGLTFTEAFF. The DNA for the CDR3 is TGTGCCAGCAGCTTAGGCCTAACCTTCACTGAAGCTTTCTTT.

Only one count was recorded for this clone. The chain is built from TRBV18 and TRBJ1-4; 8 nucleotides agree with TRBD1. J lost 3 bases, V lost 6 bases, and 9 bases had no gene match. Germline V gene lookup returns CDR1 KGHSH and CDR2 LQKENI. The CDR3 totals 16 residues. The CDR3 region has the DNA TGTGCCAGCTCCCCGGCGCAGGGGGCCTCTAATGAAAAACTGTTTTTT. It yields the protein CASSPAQGASNEKLFF.

The CDR3 DNA is TGTGCCAGCAGTCTTACAGGGATGAACACTGAAGCTTTCTTT. It translates to CASSLTGMNTEAFF. V gene TRBV6-1 combines with J gene TRBJ1-1, with D perhaps matching TRBD1 (6 bases). The CDR3 runs to 14 residues. Trimming took off 5 bases at V and 0 bases at J, with 10 bases between the two ends. Germline V gene data show CDR1 as MNHNS and CDR2 as SASEGT.

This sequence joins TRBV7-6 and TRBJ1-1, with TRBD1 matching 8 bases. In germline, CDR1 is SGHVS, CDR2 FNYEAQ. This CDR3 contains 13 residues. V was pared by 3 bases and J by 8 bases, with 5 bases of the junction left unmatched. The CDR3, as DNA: TGTGCCAGCAGCTTCGACAGGGGATCAGAAGCTTTCTTT. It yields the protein CASSFDRGSEAFF.

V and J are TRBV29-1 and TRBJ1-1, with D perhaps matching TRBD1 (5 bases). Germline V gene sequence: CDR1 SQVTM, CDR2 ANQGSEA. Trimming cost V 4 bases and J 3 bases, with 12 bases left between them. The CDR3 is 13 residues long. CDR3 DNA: TGCAGCGTTGGGGTGACGGGGGACACTGAAGCTTTCTTT. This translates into CSVGVTGDTEAFF.

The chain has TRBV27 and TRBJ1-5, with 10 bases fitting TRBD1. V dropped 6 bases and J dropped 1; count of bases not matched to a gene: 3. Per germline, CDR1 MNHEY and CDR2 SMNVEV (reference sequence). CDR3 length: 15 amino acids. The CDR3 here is CASRLGQGSNQPQHF. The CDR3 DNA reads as TGTGCCAGCAGGCTGGGACAGGGGAGCAATCAGCCCCAGCATTTT.

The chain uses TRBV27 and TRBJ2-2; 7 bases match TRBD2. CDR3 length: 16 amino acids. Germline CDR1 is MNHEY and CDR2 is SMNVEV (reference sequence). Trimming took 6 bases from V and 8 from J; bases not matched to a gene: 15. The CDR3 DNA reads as TGTGCCAGCAGGAGAACTTTAGCGGGCCGGGGAGGGGAGCTGTTTTTT. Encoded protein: CASRRTLAGRGGELFF.

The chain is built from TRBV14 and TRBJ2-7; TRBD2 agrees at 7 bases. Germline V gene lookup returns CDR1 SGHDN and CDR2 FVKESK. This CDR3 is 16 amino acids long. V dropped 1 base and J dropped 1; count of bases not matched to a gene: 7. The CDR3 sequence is CASSQAFSRGSYEQYF. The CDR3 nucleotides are TGTGCCAGCAGCCAAGCATTCTCGCGGGGGTCCTACGAGCAGTACTTC.

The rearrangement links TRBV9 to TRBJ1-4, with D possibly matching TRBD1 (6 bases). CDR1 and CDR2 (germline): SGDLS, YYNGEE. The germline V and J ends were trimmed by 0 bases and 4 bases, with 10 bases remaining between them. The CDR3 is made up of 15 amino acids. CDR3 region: CASSVEGTYNEKLFF. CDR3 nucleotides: TGTGCCAGCAGCGTAGAGGGGACATATAATGAAAAACTGTTTTTT. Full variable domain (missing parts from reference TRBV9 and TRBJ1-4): DSGVTQTPKHLITATGQRVTLRCSPRSGDLSVYWYQQSLDQGLQFLIQYYNGEERAKGNILERFSAQQFPDLHSELNLSSLELGDSALYFCASSVEGTYNEKLFFGSGTQLSVL.

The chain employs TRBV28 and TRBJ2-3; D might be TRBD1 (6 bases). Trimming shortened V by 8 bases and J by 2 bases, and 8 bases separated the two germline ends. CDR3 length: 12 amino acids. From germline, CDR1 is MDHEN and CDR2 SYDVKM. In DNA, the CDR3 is TGTGCCAGCTGGACAGACACAGATACGCAGTATTTT. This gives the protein CASWTDTDTQYF.

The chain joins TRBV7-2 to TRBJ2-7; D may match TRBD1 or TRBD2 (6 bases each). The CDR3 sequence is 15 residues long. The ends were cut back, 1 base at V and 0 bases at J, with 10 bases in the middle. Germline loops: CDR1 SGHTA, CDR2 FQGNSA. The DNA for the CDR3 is TGTGCCAGCAGCTTAGTCGGGGGCCTCTCCTACGAGCAGTACTTC. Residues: CASSLVGGLSYEQYF. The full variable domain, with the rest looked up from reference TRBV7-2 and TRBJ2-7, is GAGVSQSPSNKVTEKGKDVELRCDPISGHTALYWYRQSLGQGLEFLIYFQGNSAPDKSGLPSDRFSAERTGGSVSTLTIQRTQQEDSAVYLCASSLVGGLSYEQYFGPGTRLTVT.

The CDR3 nucleotides are TGTGCCAGCAGTTACTCGGCAGGGGTAAAGACTGAAGCTTTCTTT. It translates to CASSYSAGVKTEAFF. This chain joins TRBV6-5 and TRBJ1-1; D may be TRBD1 (6 bases). The CDR3 covers 15 residues. Germline CDR1 is MNHEY and CDR2 is SVGAGI. Trimming took 0 bases from V and 5 from J, leaving 13 bases between them.

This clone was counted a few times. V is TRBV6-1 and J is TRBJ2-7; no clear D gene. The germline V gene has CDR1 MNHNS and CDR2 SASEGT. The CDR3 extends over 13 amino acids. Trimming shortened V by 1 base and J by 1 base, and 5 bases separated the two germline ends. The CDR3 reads CASSEELSYEQYF. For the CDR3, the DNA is TGTGCCAGCAGTGAAGAACTATCCTACGAGCAGTACTTC.

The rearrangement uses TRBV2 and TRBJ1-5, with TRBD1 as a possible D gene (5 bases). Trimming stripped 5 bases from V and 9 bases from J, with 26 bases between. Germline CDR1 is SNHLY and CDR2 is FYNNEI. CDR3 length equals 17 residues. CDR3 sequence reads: CASSFGHLRGVIGPQHF. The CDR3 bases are TGTGCCAGCAGTTTTGGACATCTTAGAGGGGTCATCGGGCCCCAGCATTTT. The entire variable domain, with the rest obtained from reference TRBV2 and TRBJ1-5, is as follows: EPEVTQTPSHQVTQMGQEVILRCVPISNHLYFYWYRQILGQKVEFLVSFYNNEISEKSEIFDDQFSVERPDGSNFTLKIRSTKLEDSAMYFCASSFGHLRGVIGPQHFGDGTRLSIL.

The CDR3 sequence is CASSLMRQPSSYNEQFF. Written as DNA, the CDR3 is TGTGCCAGCAGCTTGATGCGACAACCGAGCTCCTACAATGAGCAGTTCTTC. The chain combines TRBV5-6 with TRBJ2-1; D unclear. Germline V gene sequence: CDR1 SGHDT, CDR2 YYEEEE. Trimming stripped 1 base from V and 0 bases from J, with 14 bases between. CDR3 size: 17 residues.

The CDR3 protein is CASSIGAIAGGADTQYF. CDR3 DNA: TGTGCCAGTAGTATAGGGGCAATAGCGGGGGGGGCTGATACGCAGTATTTT. The rearrangement uses TRBV19 and TRBJ2-3; 11 positions match TRBD2. The CDR3 consists of 17 residues. Trimming cost V 1 base and J 6 bases; bases outside gene matches: 9. Germline V gene sequence: CDR1 LNHDA, CDR2 SQIVND (reference sequence). The complete variable domain, with remaining parts taken from reference TRBV19 and TRBJ2-3, reads DGGITQSPKYLFRKEGQNVTLSCEQNLNHDAMYWYRQDPGQGLRLIYYSQIVNDFQKGDIAEGYSVSREKKESFPLTVTSAQKNPTAFYLCASSIGAIAGGADTQYFGPGTRLTVL.

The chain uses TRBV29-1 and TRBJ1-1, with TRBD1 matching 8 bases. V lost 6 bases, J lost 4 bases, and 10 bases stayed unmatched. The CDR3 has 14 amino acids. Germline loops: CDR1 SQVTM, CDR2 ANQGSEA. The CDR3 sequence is CSVDRATPSTEAFF. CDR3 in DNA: TGCAGCGTGGACAGGGCTACCCCCTCCACTGAAGCTTTCTTT.

The DNA for the CDR3 is TGTGCCAGTAGTATAGATGGTACAAGGGGTTTGGAAAAACTGTTTTTT. Its protein is CASSIDGTRGLEKLFF. The rearrangement uses TRBV19 and TRBJ1-4, with a weak D call TRBD1 (5 bases). V lost 0 bases and J 8 bases, leaving 16 bases between the germline ends. The CDR3 runs to 16 residues. Germline loops: CDR1 LNHDA, CDR2 SQIVND (reference sequence).

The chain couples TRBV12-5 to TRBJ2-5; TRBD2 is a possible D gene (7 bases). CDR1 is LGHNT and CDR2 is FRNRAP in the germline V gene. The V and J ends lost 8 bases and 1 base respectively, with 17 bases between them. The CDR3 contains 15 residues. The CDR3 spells CASSRGAYVQETQYF. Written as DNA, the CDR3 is TGTGCTAGTTCTCGGGGGGCGTACGTCCAAGAGACCCAGTACTTC.

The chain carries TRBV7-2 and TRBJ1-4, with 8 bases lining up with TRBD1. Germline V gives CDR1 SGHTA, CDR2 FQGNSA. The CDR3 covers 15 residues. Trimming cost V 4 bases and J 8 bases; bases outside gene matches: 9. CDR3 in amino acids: CASSYQGAKGEKLFF. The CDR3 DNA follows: TGTGCCAGCAGCTACCAGGGGGCAAAGGGGGAAAAACTGTTTTTT.

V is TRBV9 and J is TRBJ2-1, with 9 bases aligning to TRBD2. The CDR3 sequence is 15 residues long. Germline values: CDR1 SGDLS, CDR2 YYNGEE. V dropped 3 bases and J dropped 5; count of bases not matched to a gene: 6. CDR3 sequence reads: CASSEAGGQHNEQFF. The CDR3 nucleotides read TGTGCCAGCAGCGAGGCGGGGGGGCAGCACAATGAGCAGTTCTTC.

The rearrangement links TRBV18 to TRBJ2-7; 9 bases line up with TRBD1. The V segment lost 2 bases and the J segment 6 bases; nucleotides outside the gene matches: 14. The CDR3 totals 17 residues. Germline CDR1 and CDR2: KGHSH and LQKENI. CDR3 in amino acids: CASSPIPPTGGRGEQYF. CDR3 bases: TGTGCCAGCTCACCAATCCCCCCTACAGGGGGCAGGGGCGAGCAGTACTTC.

This CDR3 reads CASSRDRGSPLHF. CDR3 in DNA: TGTGCCAGCAGCCGGGATCGAGGATCACCCCTCCACTTT. The gene calls are TRBV6-4 and TRBJ1-6; D is ambiguous. The ends were cut back, 6 bases at V and 10 bases at J, with 13 bases in the middle. This CDR3 has 13 amino acids. In germline, CDR1 is MRHNA, CDR2 SNTAGT.

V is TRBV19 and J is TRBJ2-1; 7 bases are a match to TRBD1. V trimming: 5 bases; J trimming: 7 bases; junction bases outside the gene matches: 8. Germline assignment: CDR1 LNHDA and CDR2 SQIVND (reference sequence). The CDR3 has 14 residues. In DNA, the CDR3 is TGTGCCAGTAGTGGGGGACAGCCCTGGAATGAGCAGTTCTTC. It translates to CASSGGQPWNEQFF.

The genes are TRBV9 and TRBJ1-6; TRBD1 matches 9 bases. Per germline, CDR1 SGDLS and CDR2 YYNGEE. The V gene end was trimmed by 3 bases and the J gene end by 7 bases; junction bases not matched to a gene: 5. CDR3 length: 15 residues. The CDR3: CASSAGDRANSPLHF. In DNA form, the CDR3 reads TGTGCCAGCAGCGCTGGGGACAGGGCAAATTCACCCCTCCACTTT.